This TCR beta chain is from a study of shared clonotypes between healthy human individuals. The germline V gene has CDR1 GTSNPN and CDR2 SVGIG (reference sequence). Trimming took off 3 bases at V and 6 bases at J, with 9 bases between the two ends. The CDR3 has 12 residues. Profiling relied on immunoSEQ multiplex PCR, and the TCRdb table lists in-frame clones only, not all of them. The sample records a few million clones, about 92% being singletons. Sequenced input: naive CD4+ T cells from PBMCs. Subset meaning: CD45RA+ positively selected. The chain couples TRBV30 to TRBJ2-1; TRBD1 is a possible D gene (6 bases). This clonotype originated in a man aged 18 to 30 in good health. Some clones in this sample may be carry-over from other donors' samples. CDR3 DNA: TGTGCCTGGAGACAGGGCCCCAATGAGCAGTTCTTC. The encoded protein is CAWRQGPNEQFF.